These 2 T cell receptor beta chains originate from one sample sequenced in a study of beta chain features in type 1 diabetes. The isolated RNA, all of it, was reverse transcribed, so expressed TCRB transcripts were what got sequenced. The protocol was immunoSEQ multiplex PCR, while the TCRdb copy is restricted to in-frame clones and leaves out a portion. The repertoire holds around 340,000 clones, with about 20% as singletons. Sequencing was done on a sample of naive CD4+ T cells from blood. These receptor sequences come from a young woman in good health.

This sequence joins TRBV11-3 and TRBJ2-4; 10 bases line up with TRBD1. The CDR3 is 15 residues long. The germline CDR1 and CDR2 sequences are SGHNT and YENEEA. V gave up 2 bases and J gave up 7 bases; unmatched junction bases: 5. The DNA of the CDR3 is TGTGCCAGCAGCTTATCCGGGACAGGGGTTAACATTCAGTACTTC. Translating gives CASSLSGTGVNIQYF.

This clone was observed a few times. The chain links TRBV10-3 to TRBJ2-7; D might be TRBD1 (6 bases). This CDR3 is built from 14 residues. The V end was cut by 7 bases, the J end by 0 bases, with 13 bases between. From germline, CDR1 is ENHRY and CDR2 SYGVKD. In nucleotides, the CDR3 is TGTGCCATCACCTCACGACAGGACTCCTACGAGCAGTACTTC. Encoded protein: CAITSRQDSYEQYF.